The T cell receptor (beta chain) under discussion was sequenced for a study of T cell responses to AZD1222 COVID-19 vaccine. Study-wide findings and caveats: Without day 14 samples, only post-peak T cell repertoires were studied. Close to half of all spike-specific TCRs reportedly target regions of the variants that are unmutated. Across spike, vaccine-associated CD4 TCRs were found, dominant at 160-218 and 743-854. A mostly white British donor set with more females was recruited, and clonal diversity was possibly underestimated.

Notes on this clone: Its antigen is as yet unknown.

CDR1 SEHNR and CDR2 FQNEAQ come from the germline V gene (reference sequence). The CDR3 contains 16 residues. The trim removed 6 bases at V and 1 base at J, leaving 6 bases unmatched. Measured with immunoSEQ multiplex PCR; TCRdb has only the in-frame clones, and not every one. The sample contains some 150,000 clones, about 90% of which appear only once. The starting material was peripheral blood, obtained on day 0 of MenACWY control vaccination. J is TRBJ2-2 and V is TRBV7-9, with 9 positions matching TRBD1. The clonotype comes from an adult in good health. The CDR3: CASSFGGQGNTGELFF. CDR3 coding DNA: TGTGCCAGCAGTTTTGGGGGACAGGGGAACACCGGGGAGCTGTTTTTT.